These T cell receptor beta chains were read from a single sample in a study of Graves' ophthalmopathy and Graves' hyperthyroidism. Each CDR3 protein is one row after TCRdb ran MiXCR on the multiplex PCR reads. The data contain about 590,000 distinct CDR3 sequences, under 45% of them seen just once; the ten biggest clones take up 3.5% to 4.5%. The specimen was peripheral blood or thyroid tissue (not recorded which). These receptor sequences come from an adult man with Graves' hyperthyroidism. Both conserved end residues are part of each CDR3. D genes are given only for firm matches. The size entry is marked missing in some rows and otherwise reads once, few, many or a size class.

clone size: few
D gene: TRBD2
V gene: TRBV12-3/TRBV12-4
J gene: TRBJ2-2
CDR3 protein: CASSSPGRLATGELFF
CDR3 DNA: TGTGCCAGCAGTTCCCCCGGGAGGCTAGCCACCGGGGAGCTGTTTTTT

clone size: many
D gene: -
V gene: TRBV12-3/TRBV12-4
J gene: TRBJ2-7
CDR3 protein: CASSWAGPSWPEQYF
CDR3 DNA: TGTGCCAGCAGTTGGGCGGGGCCGTCGTGGCCCGAGCAGTACTTC

clone size: many
D gene: -
V gene: TRBV29-1
J gene: TRBJ2-3
CDR3 protein: CSVEDPQLLGTDTQYF
CDR3 DNA: TGCAGCGTTGAAGATCCCCAGCTCCTGGGCACAGATACGCAGTATTTT

clone size: many
D gene: TRBD2
V gene: TRBV29-1
J gene: TRBJ2-7
CDR3 protein: CSVTLAGTQLMGEQYF
CDR3 DNA: TGCAGCGTGACATTAGCGGGCACCCAATTAATGGGGGAGCAGTACTTC

clone size: -
D gene: -
V gene: TRBV12-3/TRBV12-4
J gene: TRBJ2-5
CDR3 protein: CASGFMAGNQPQYF
CDR3 DNA: TGTGCTAGTGGTTTTATGGCCGGCAATCAGCCCCAGTACTTC

clone size: many
D gene: TRBD1
V gene: TRBV5-4
J gene: TRBJ1-4
CDR3 protein: CASSLEGAQEKLFF
CDR3 DNA: TGTGCCAGCAGCTTGGAGGGGGCGCAGGAAAAACTGTTTTTT

clone size: -
D gene: -
V gene: TRBV6-5
J gene: TRBJ2-5
CDR3 protein: CASSYSGYGETQYF
CDR3 DNA: TGTGCCAGCAGTTACTCAGGGTATGGAGAGACCCAGTACTTC

clone size: many
D gene: -
V gene: TRBV7-9
J gene: TRBJ1-1
CDR3 protein: CASSLRDTDTEAFF
CDR3 DNA: TGTGCCAGCAGCTTAAGGGACACCGACACTGAAGCTTTCTTT

clone size: many
D gene: -
V gene: TRBV7-9
J gene: TRBJ1-6
CDR3 protein: CASSLGGSHSPLHF
CDR3 DNA: TGTGCCAGCAGTTTGGGGGGATCTCATTCACCCCTCCACTTT

clone size: -
D gene: TRBD2
V gene: TRBV15
J gene: TRBJ2-3
CDR3 protein: CATSRGGAGADTQYF
CDR3 DNA: TGTGCCACCAGCAGAGGAGGAGCGGGAGCAGATACGCAGTATTTT

clone size: -
D gene: -
V gene: TRBV7-3
J gene: TRBJ2-1
CDR3 protein: CASSPSGSEQFF
CDR3 DNA: TGTGCCAGCAGCCCAAGCGGAAGTGAGCAGTTCTTC

clone size: many
D gene: TRBD1
V gene: TRBV9
J gene: TRBJ1-2
CDR3 protein: CASSPSQGAFYGYTF
CDR3 DNA: TGTGCCAGCAGCCCCTCCCAGGGGGCTTTCTATGGCTACACCTTC

clone size: many
D gene: TRBD1
V gene: TRBV28
J gene: TRBJ1-5
CDR3 protein: CASSWTGVDQPQHF
CDR3 DNA: TGTGCCAGCAGCTGGACAGGGGTGGATCAGCCCCAGCATTTT

clone size: once
D gene: -
V gene: TRBV7-8
J gene: TRBJ1-1
CDR3 protein: CASSFWQQNTETFF
CDR3 DNA: TGTGCCAGCAGCTTTTGGCAGCAAAACACTGAAACTTTCTTT

clone size: -
D gene: TRBD2
V gene: TRBV7-9
J gene: TRBJ2-1
CDR3 protein: CASSLAASGDSYNEQFF
CDR3 DNA: TGTGCCAGCAGCTTAGCGGCTAGCGGGGACTCCTACAATGAGCAGTTCTTC

clone size: -
D gene: -
V gene: TRBV6-6
J gene: TRBJ1-3
CDR3 protein: CASSDTGLTGNTIYF
CDR3 DNA: TGTGCCAGCAGTGACACGGGGTTAACTGGAAACACCATATATTTT

clone size: many
D gene: TRBD1
V gene: TRBV6-5
J gene: TRBJ1-1
CDR3 protein: CASSSDRGILNTEAFF
CDR3 DNA: TGTGCCAGCAGTTCCGACAGGGGGATCTTGAACACTGAAGCTTTCTTT

clone size: many
D gene: TRBD2
V gene: TRBV12-3/TRBV12-4
J gene: TRBJ2-2
CDR3 protein: CASSSGLVVRWTGELFF
CDR3 DNA: TGTGCCAGCAGTTCTGGACTAGTTGTTCGTTGGACCGGGGAGCTGTTTTTT

clone size: many
D gene: TRBD1
V gene: TRBV7-2
J gene: TRBJ2-5
CDR3 protein: CASSSRTGEETQYF
CDR3 DNA: TGTGCCAGCAGCTCCCGGACAGGCGAAGAGACCCAGTACTTC